This T cell receptor beta chain was documented in a study of control samples from healthy donors and cancer patients. The assay was immunoSEQ multiplex PCR, and TCRdb's table has in-frame clones only and misses some. Here the sample spans under 95,000 clones, 91% being singletons. This clone was recorded once. The CDR3 is 12 residues long. V dropped 6 bases and J dropped 6 bases, with 9 bases sitting between them. The chain couples TRBV12-3 or TRBV12-4 to TRBJ1-3, with D hard to call. The origin of this receptor is a woman aged 25 to 39 in good health. Sequencing was done on a sample of blood. In DNA form, the CDR3 reads TGTGCCAGCAGCCCACCTCTAAACACCATATATTTT. Protein product: CASSPPLNTIYF.